These 22 T cell receptor beta chains came from one sample sequenced in a study of blood T cell repertoires in COVID-19. Sequencing used immunoSEQ multiplex PCR; TCRdb keeps in-frame clones, though not all of them. Among about 66,000 clones listed, roughly nine tenths were seen once. The sample comprised peripheral blood. These receptors were obtained from a human donor in a cohort sampled during active COVID-19.

V gene TRBV5-1 combines with J gene TRBJ2-7, with 10 bases matching TRBD2. The CDR3 has 14 amino acids. Germline assignment: CDR1 SGHRS and CDR2 YFSETQ. V gave up 4 bases and J gave up 6 bases; unmatched junction bases: 7. CDR3 in amino acids: CASSQSGGASEQYF. The CDR3 DNA reads as TGCGCCAGCAGCCAAAGCGGGGGGGCCAGCGAGCAGTACTTC.

The V gene is TRBV5-1, the J gene TRBJ2-3; TRBD1 agrees at 8 bases. Per germline, CDR1 SGHRS and CDR2 YFSETQ. V dropped 5 bases and J dropped 1; count of bases not matched to a gene: 9. The CDR3 extends over 16 amino acids. The DNA for the CDR3 is TGCGCCAGCAGTTGGGGGTCGGACAGGGGCACAGATACGCAGTATTTT. Translating it yields CASSWGSDRGTDTQYF.

This clone is a singleton in its sample. V and J are TRBV18 and TRBJ2-5; 11 nucleotides agree with TRBD2. This CDR3 comprises 15 residues. Trimming removed 4 bases from V and 0 bases from J; junction bases left unmatched: 1. Germline V gene sequence: CDR1 KGHSH, CDR2 LQKENI. CDR3 sequence: CASSRSGGDQETQYF. The CDR3 DNA sequence: TGTGCCAGCTCACGTAGCGGGGGGGACCAAGAGACCCAGTACTTC.

The rearrangement uses TRBV29-1 and TRBJ2-1; 8 positions match TRBD1. After removal of 5 bases from V and 10 bases from J, the junction contained 10 bases not matched to a gene. Germline V gene data show CDR1 as SQVTM and CDR2 as ANQGSEA. There are 13 residues in the CDR3. The CDR3 DNA reads TGCAGCGTTTACGGACAGGGCCCAAAAGAGCAGTTCTTC. Translated: CSVYGQGPKEQFF.

This clone was recorded only once. The chain employs TRBV29-1 and TRBJ2-5; no definite D call. This CDR3 is 13 amino acids long. Trimming shortened V by 2 bases and J by 4 bases, and 11 bases separated the two germline ends. Looked up from germline, CDR1 is SQVTM and CDR2 is ANQGSEA. In DNA form, the CDR3 reads TGCAGCGTTGAAAGACATCCACGAGAGACCCAGTACTTC. Residues: CSVERHPRETQYF.

The chain recombines TRBV27 with TRBJ2-7, with 9 nucleotides matching TRBD2. Unmatched junction bases numbered 7, after V lost 4 bases and J lost 0 bases. The length of the CDR3 is 16 residues. Germline V gene lookup returns CDR1 MNHEY and CDR2 SMNVEV (reference sequence). CDR3 DNA sequence: TGTGCCAGCAGTTCGACTAGCGGCCCTAGCTCCTACGAGCAGTACTTC. Its translation is CASSSTSGPSSYEQYF.

This clone has a handful of counts. Other nucleotide sequences from this sample produce the same CDR3. The chain links TRBV6-5 to TRBJ1-2; D not resolved. Trimming took 0 bases from V and 5 from J, leaving 7 bases between them. The CDR3 consists of 13 residues. Looked up from germline, CDR1 is MNHEY and CDR2 is SVGAGI. CDR3 nucleotides: TGTGCCAGCAGTTACTCGAGAGGGTATGGCTACACCTTC. Translated: CASSYSRGYGYTF.

This chain uses TRBV4-3 with TRBJ1-4; 8 bases are shared with TRBD1. Germline V CDR1 and CDR2: LGHNA, YSLEER. CDR3 length equals 16 residues. V dropped 4 bases and J dropped 7; count of bases not matched to a gene: 11. CDR3 sequence (DNA): TGCGCCAGCAGCCCAAGGCAGGGGGCGGGGGTTGAAAAACTGTTTTTT. Its protein product is CASSPRQGAGVEKLFF.

This clone has more than one count but fewer than ten. The chain recombines TRBV6-5 with TRBJ1-3; D unclear. The germline CDR1 and CDR2 sequences are MNHEY and SVGAGI. CDR3 size: 15 residues. V lost 2 bases and J 0 bases, leaving 8 bases between the germline ends. DNA of the CDR3: TGTGCCAGCAGTTACGACTCCAGCTCTGGAAACACCATATATTTT. Translation: CASSYDSSSGNTIYF.

This clone was detected a few times. The chain combines TRBV5-5 with TRBJ1-4, with D hard to call. With 1 base removed from V and 3 bases from J, the gap between germline ends came to 4 bases. The CDR3 covers 13 residues. Germline CDR1 SGHKS, CDR2 YYEKEE (reference sequence). The CDR3 DNA sequence: TGTGCCAGCAGCTTGACACCTAATGAAAAACTGTTTTTT. Amino acid sequence: CASSLTPNEKLFF.

This rearrangement joins TRBV29-1 to TRBJ2-5; a possible D gene is TRBD2 (5 bases). CDR3 length: 15 residues. The V gene's germline CDR1 is SQVTM and CDR2 ANQGSEA. Trimming removed 2 bases from V and 0 bases from J, with 13 bases in between. The CDR3 sequence is CSVEPPAAYQETQYF. CDR3 bases: TGCAGCGTTGAACCCCCAGCGGCGTACCAAGAGACCCAGTACTTC.

The V gene is TRBV9, the J gene TRBJ1-4; TRBD1 agrees at 10 bases. V lost 1 base, J lost 1 base, and 10 bases stayed unmatched. This CDR3 is built from 19 residues. Germline CDR1 and CDR2: SGDLS and YYNGEE. As DNA, the CDR3 is TGTGCCAGCAGCGTACGGGGGGACAGGGGATCCGGAACTAATGAAAAACTGTTTTTT. Translated: CASSVRGDRGSGTNEKLFF.

This chain connects TRBV4-3 to TRBJ2-1, with 10 positions matching TRBD1. The CDR3 extends over 17 amino acids. The trim removed 3 bases at V and 5 bases at J, leaving 10 bases unmatched. Germline V lookup: CDR1 LGHNA, CDR2 YSLEER. Here the CDR3 DNA reads TGCGCCAGCAGCCAGGCTGGGGGGGGGACAGGGGACAATGAGCAGTTCTTC. Encoded protein: CASSQAGGGTGDNEQFF.

The rearrangement uses TRBV28 and TRBJ2-2; possible D gene TRBD2, 5 bases. V lost 2 bases to trimming and J lost 5 bases, with 12 bases between them. Germline V CDR1 and CDR2: MDHEN, SYDVKM. CDR3 length: 15 residues. The CDR3 DNA reads as TGTGCCAGCAGTTTAGTCCCTAGCTCAACCGGGGAGCTGTTTTTT. It is translated as CASSLVPSSTGELFF.

The V call is TRBV7-6, the J call TRBJ1-5; 8 bases agree with TRBD1. The CDR3 is made up of 16 amino acids. V was clipped by 8 bases and J by 6 bases; unmatched bases: 15. Germline CDR1 is SGHVS and CDR2 is FNYEAQ. The CDR3 coding sequence is TGTGCCAGCTCTCCCCAGGGCAGGGGGCTAGGTCAGCCCCAGCATTTT. It yields the protein CASSPQGRGLGQPQHF.

The chain is built from TRBV19 and TRBJ2-1, with D hard to call. The CDR3 is 14 amino acids. Looked up from germline, CDR1 is LNHDA and CDR2 is SQIVND (reference sequence). Trimming took off 6 bases at V and 4 bases at J, with 13 bases between the two ends. In DNA form, the CDR3 reads TGTGCCAGTAGAAGTACCCCCGGGTACAATGAGCAGTTCTTC. It yields the protein CASRSTPGYNEQFF.

The chain combines TRBV7-8 with TRBJ1-4, with 7 positions matching TRBD1. Trimming took 0 bases from V and 8 from J; bases not matched to a gene: 9. The CDR3 sequence is 16 residues long. Germline CDR1 reads SGHVS; CDR2 reads FQNEAQ. For the CDR3, the DNA is TGTGCCAGCAGCTTAGCGCAAGGCCCAGGGGGGGAAAAACTGTTTTTT. Translating it yields CASSLAQGPGGEKLFF. The full variable domain, in which reference TRBV7-8 and TRBJ1-4 provide the parts outside the CDR3, is GAGVSQSPRYKVAKRGQDVALRCDPISGHVSLFWYQQALGQGPEFLTYFQNEAQLDKSGLPSDRFFAERPEGSVSTLKIQRTQQEDSAVYLCASSLAQGPGGEKLFFGSGTQLSVL.

V gene TRBV2 combines with J gene TRBJ2-3, with 8 nucleotides matching TRBD1. CDR3 length: 14 amino acids. The ends lost 6 bases at V and 0 bases at J; junction bases unmatched: 2. Germline V gene data show CDR1 as SNHLY and CDR2 as FYNNEI. CDR3: CASSRDRSTDTQYF. The CDR3 region has the DNA TGTGCCAGCAGCCGGGACAGGAGCACAGATACGCAGTATTTT.

This clone was detected only a few times. This specimen includes other DNA sequences encoding the same CDR3. The chain is built from TRBV5-1 and TRBJ1-1, with D perhaps matching TRBD1 (6 bases). The CDR3 loop spans 13 amino acids. CDR1 SGHRS and CDR2 YFSETQ come from the germline V gene. Deletions cut 1 base from V and 4 bases from J, with 8 bases between. The CDR3 is CASSLSGATEAFF. DNA for the CDR3: TGCGCCAGCAGCTTGTCAGGGGCCACTGAAGCTTTCTTT.

CDR3 residues: CAISESQETQYF. Written as DNA, the CDR3 is TGTGCCATCAGTGAGTCCCAGGAGACCCAGTACTTC. This chain uses TRBV10-3 with TRBJ2-5; unclear D gene. Germline V gene lookup returns CDR1 ENHRY and CDR2 SYGVKD. The CDR3 spans 12 residues. The ends were cut back, 0 bases at V and 5 bases at J, with 4 bases in the middle.

This rearrangement joins TRBV3-1 (or the pseudogene TRBV3-2) to TRBJ1-2; D might be TRBD1 (5 bases). Germline loops: CDR1 LGHDT, CDR2 YNNKEL (reference sequence). The CDR3 loop spans 14 amino acids. V lost 4 bases to trimming and J lost 7 bases, with 16 bases between them. The CDR3 nucleotides are TGTGCCAGCAGCCGGACCGGAACAGGTCTTGGCTACACCTTC. This translates into CASSRTGTGLGYTF.

The chain carries TRBV29-1 and TRBJ1-3; TRBD1 agrees at 7 bases. Trimming cost V 4 bases and J 4 bases; bases outside gene matches: 4. Germline V CDR1 and CDR2: SQVTM, ANQGSEA. This CDR3 is built from 13 residues. The CDR3 here is CSVATGEGNTIYF. CDR3 nucleotides: TGCAGCGTTGCCACAGGGGAGGGAAACACCATATATTTT.